This passage covers 12 T cell receptor beta chains from one sample sequenced in a study of control samples from healthy donors and cancer patients. Measured with immunoSEQ multiplex PCR; TCRdb has only the in-frame clones, and not every one. This sample yields some 120,000 clones, of which 88% are seen a single time; over 2% belongs to the top ten. The sequenced material came from blood. Receptors were obtained from a woman aged 70 to 79 in good health.

This chain joins TRBV7-2 and TRBJ1-4; 8 bases match TRBD1. Per the germline V gene, CDR1 is SGHTA and CDR2 is FQGNSA. The ends lost 0 bases at V and 7 bases at J; junction bases unmatched: 4. CDR3 length: 15 amino acids. CDR3 protein: CASSLAGTGGEKLFF. CDR3 nucleotide sequence: TGTGCCAGCAGCTTAGCGGGGACAGGAGGTGAAAAACTGTTTTTT.

The V and J genes are TRBV6-1 and TRBJ1-2; no definite D call. Germline V gene sequence: CDR1 MNHNS, CDR2 SASEGT. Trimming pared 2 bases from V and 4 bases from J, leaving 17 bases between. This CDR3 contains 16 residues. The CDR3 DNA follows: TGTGCCAGCAGTGAATTTGGGGTCGAGACGGGCTATGGCTACACCTTC. Translated: CASSEFGVETGYGYTF.

The gene calls are TRBV5-4 and TRBJ1-4; a possible D gene is TRBD1 (5 bases). The germline V gene has CDR1 SGHNT and CDR2 YYREEE (reference sequence). V lost 10 bases to trimming and J lost 7 bases, with 20 bases between them. This CDR3 region has 14 residues. Written as DNA, the CDR3 is TGTGCCTTCCACGGTCCAGGGCTCGGTGAAAAACTGTTTTTT. This codes for CAFHGPGLGEKLFF.

CDR3 nucleotides: TGTGCCAGCAGTCCTCAGGGGGTCGCCGGGGAGCTGTTTTTT. Amino acid sequence: CASSPQGVAGELFF. The chain joins TRBV7-3 to TRBJ2-2; 7 bases are a match to TRBD1. Germline assignment: CDR1 SGHTA and CDR2 FQGTGA. The CDR3 extends over 14 amino acids. Trimming at V came to 6 bases and at J to 6 bases, leaving 7 bases not matched to a gene.

J is TRBJ1-4 and V is TRBV9; no reliable D call. Germline values: CDR1 SGDLS, CDR2 YYNGEE. V lost 0 bases and J 4 bases, leaving 10 bases between the germline ends. This CDR3 is built from 15 residues. CDR3 in amino acids: CASSVGTALNEKLFF. The CDR3 nucleotides are TGTGCCAGCAGCGTAGGGACGGCCCTTAATGAAAAACTGTTTTTT.

A few counts support this clone. V usage is TRBV12-3 or TRBV12-4 and J usage is TRBJ1-5; 7 bases are shared with TRBD1. This CDR3 contains 13 residues. V lost 8 bases, J lost 6 bases, and 7 bases stayed unmatched. The CDR3 coding sequence is TGTGCCAGCTGCCCAGGGGGAGGTCAGCCCCAGCATTTT. Its protein is CASCPGGGQPQHF.

The chain carries TRBV5-4 and TRBJ1-4; 7 bases agree with TRBD1. Germline V gives CDR1 SGHNT, CDR2 YYREEE (reference sequence). V trimming: 4 bases; J trimming: 8 bases; junction bases outside the gene matches: 14. This CDR3 has 16 residues. CDR3 protein: CASSGGGAGGEEKLFF. The DNA of the CDR3 is TGTGCCAGCAGCGGAGGTGGGGCAGGGGGAGAAGAAAAACTGTTTTTT. The full variable domain, rest sourced from reference TRBV5-4 and TRBJ1-4, is ETGVTQSPTHLIKTRGQQVTLRCSSQSGHNTVSWYQQALGQGPQFIFQYYREEENGRGNFPPRFSGLQFPNYSSELNVNALELDDSALYLCASSGGGAGGEEKLFFGSGTQLSVL.

V gene TRBV19 combines with J gene TRBJ1-4; 7 nucleotides line up with TRBD1. V lost 3 bases to trimming and J lost 8 bases; unmatched junction nucleotides: 6. From germline, CDR1 is LNHDA and CDR2 SQIVND (reference sequence). The CDR3 is made up of 14 amino acids. CDR3 in DNA: TGTGCCAGTAGTATCAGGACAGGCGGCGAAAAACTGTTTTTT. It is translated as CASSIRTGGEKLFF.

This clone has just one count. The chain couples TRBV6-6 to TRBJ2-7; no definite D call. The germline V gene encodes CDR1 MNHNY and CDR2 SVGAGI (reference sequence). This CDR3 is built from 12 residues. The V end was cut by 0 bases, the J end by 7 bases, with 7 bases between. The CDR3 DNA reads as TGTGCCAGCAGTTACTCCGACTCGGAGCAGTACTTC. As protein: CASSYSDSEQYF.

This chain joins TRBV5-1 and TRBJ2-7; the match to TRBD2 covers 7 bases. CDR1 and CDR2 (germline): SGHRS, YFSETQ. The ends lost 4 bases at V and 7 bases at J; junction bases unmatched: 14. The CDR3 spans 15 residues. The CDR3 reads CASSPQPGGLREQYF. DNA for the CDR3: TGCGCCAGCAGCCCACAGCCGGGGGGTTTGAGGGAGCAGTACTTC.

The J gene is TRBJ2-3, the V gene TRBV28, with a weak D call TRBD2 (6 bases). The germline V gene has CDR1 MDHEN and CDR2 SYDVKM. Trimming shortened V by 3 bases and J by 0 bases, and 13 bases separated the two germline ends. CDR3 length: 16 residues. The DNA of the CDR3 is TGTGCCAGCAGTTTCCCCGGCGCGGGGAGCACAGATACGCAGTATTTT. This encodes CASSFPGAGSTDTQYF.

The chain links TRBV6-1 to TRBJ1-4; 10 bases match TRBD1. Germline V gene data show CDR1 as MNHNS and CDR2 as SASEGT. The junction had 5 bases not matched to a gene; V was cut back by 2 bases and J by 8 bases. This CDR3 is built from 15 residues. CDR3 in amino acids: CASSEKTGGWEKLFF. CDR3 bases: TGTGCCAGCAGTGAAAAGACAGGGGGCTGGGAAAAACTGTTTTTT.